The sequence of this TCR beta chain was determined in a study of blood T cell repertoires in COVID-19. Whole-study context: Researchers got acute and convalescent COVID-19 samples from the United States, Italy and Spain. The cDNA or gDNA used as material had been derived from T cells, B-cell-depleted T cells, or PBMCs.

Assay used: immunoSEQ multiplex PCR; TCRdb lists only in-frame clones, some missing. The sample includes 220,000 or so clones, less than 90% seen only once; the top ten take less than 6.5%. This clone was seen only a few times. V lost 1 base, J lost 12 bases, and 10 bases lay in between. There are 12 residues in the CDR3. Germline CDR1 is SEHNR and CDR2 is FQNEAQ (reference sequence). Sequenced sample: peripheral blood. J is TRBJ1-5 and V is TRBV7-9; perhaps TRBD1 as D (5 bases). The source of this sequence is an older woman who had recovered from COVID-19. The CDR3 region has the DNA TGTGCCAGCAGCTTAGAGGCAGGGCTCCAGCATTTT. It codes for CASSLEAGLQHF.